Below are 6 T cell receptor beta chains sequenced from a single sample in a study of Tregs in tolerant kidney transplant recipients (dated by TCRdb to between 2017 and 2020). Library preparation used the immunoSEQ multiplex PCR assay. TCRdb took this table from immuneACCESS and kept in-frame rearrangements with V and J called. Such tables lack part of the clones; where checked against another copy, unresolved V genes explain under half of the gap, and the rest is unexplained. The sample has hundreds of thousands of clones on record, roughly 80% of them singletons. The top ten constitute 0.64% of the sample. The specimen sequenced was CD4+ T cells from blood. The source is a human donor in good health.

The genes are TRBV19 and TRBJ2-7; D possibly matches TRBD1 or TRBD2 (5 bases each). The CDR3 is 13 residues long. CDR1 and CDR2 (germline): LNHDA, SQIVND (reference sequence). The V end was cut by 5 bases, the J end by 3 bases, with 11 bases between. Here the CDR3 DNA reads TGTGCCAGTAGTGTCCGGGACGACTACGAGCAGTACTTC. Translating gives CASSVRDDYEQYF.

The V call is TRBV29-1, the J call TRBJ1-2, with unresolved D. This CDR3 contains 13 residues. CDR1 is SQVTM, CDR2 ANQGSEA, per germline. V was clipped by 4 bases and J by 4 bases, with 13 bases between them. CDR3 sequence reads: CSVVRMEGYGYTF. The DNA of the CDR3 is TGCAGCGTTGTTAGGATGGAGGGCTATGGCTACACCTTC.

The rearrangement uses TRBV10-2 and TRBJ1-2; tentatively, D is TRBD1 (5 bases). Germline CDR1 reads WSHSY; CDR2 reads SAAADI. The CDR3 is made up of 15 amino acids. Trimming stripped 5 bases from V and 1 base from J, with 14 bases between. In DNA form, the CDR3 reads TGCGCCAGCAGTCCTATAGGGGAGGGTAACTATGGCTACACCTTC. It translates to CASSPIGEGNYGYTF.

The chain's CDR3 is CASSLFRGPLGEQFF. The DNA of the CDR3 is TGCGCCAGCAGCTTGTTTAGAGGCCCCCTGGGCGAGCAGTTCTTC. The chain couples TRBV5-1 to TRBJ2-1; D not resolved. The CDR3 length is 15 residues. V was trimmed by 1 base and J by 10 bases, leaving 18 bases between them. Germline V CDR1 and CDR2: SGHRS, YFSETQ. The full variable domain, with the rest looked up from reference TRBV5-1 and TRBJ2-1, is KAGVTQTPRYLIKTRGQQVTLSCSPISGHRSVSWYQQTPGQGLQFLFEYFSETQRNKGNFPGRFSGRQFSNSRSEMNVSTLELGDSALYLCASSLFRGPLGEQFFGPGTRLTVL.

This clone is a singleton in its sample. J is TRBJ2-7 and V is TRBV5-1; the match to TRBD2 covers 8 bases. With V trimmed by 0 bases and J by 2 bases, 7 bases remained unmatched. The CDR3 contains 16 residues. The germline V gene has CDR1 SGHRS and CDR2 YFSETQ. CDR3 loop: CASSLGGSGTPYEQYF. The CDR3 nucleotides are TGCGCCAGCAGCTTGGGTGGTAGCGGGACCCCCTACGAGCAGTACTTC.

V usage is TRBV19 and J usage is TRBJ2-7; D possibly corresponds to TRBD1 (6 bases). The CDR3 is 15 residues long. Trimming took 2 bases from V and 1 from J, leaving 12 bases between them. Germline loops: CDR1 LNHDA, CDR2 SQIVND (reference sequence). CDR3 protein: CASSIRGHRSYEQYF. The CDR3 nucleotides read TGTGCCAGTAGTATAAGGGGACACCGTTCCTACGAGCAGTACTTC.